The 20 T cell receptor beta chains below all came from one sample that was sequenced in a study of blood T cell repertoires in COVID-19. Profiling relied on immunoSEQ multiplex PCR, and the TCRdb table lists in-frame clones only, not all of them. The sample holds approximately 220,000 clones, roughly 89% seen once. Sequencing was carried out using PBMCs or T cells enriched from blood (not recorded which). Every receptor here comes from a woman aged 25-40 years with acute COVID-19.

This chain uses TRBV5-1 with TRBJ2-2; 15 bases map to TRBD2. Per germline, CDR1 SGHRS and CDR2 YFSETQ. Unmatched junction bases numbered 8, after V lost 4 bases and J lost 4 bases. This CDR3 spans 18 amino acids. The CDR3 DNA is TGCGCCAGCAGCGTCGGACTAGCGGGGGGGCTGGGCACCGGGGAGCTGTTTTTT. Protein sequence: CASSVGLAGGLGTGELFF.

CDR3 in DNA: TGTGCCAGCAGTTACTCTAGCGACACTGAAGCTTTCTTT. It is translated as CASSYSSDTEAFF. The chain uses TRBV6-5 and TRBJ1-1; D not resolved. The CDR3 contains 13 residues. Deletions cut 0 bases from V and 3 bases from J, with 5 bases between. Germline V gives CDR1 MNHEY, CDR2 SVGAGI.

This clone was detected a few times. This chain uses TRBV2 with TRBJ2-2; no firm D call. Germline CDR1 and CDR2: SNHLY and FYNNEI. The germline V and J ends were trimmed by 3 bases and 1 base, with 3 bases remaining between them. The CDR3 extends over 13 amino acids. The CDR3 loop is CASSDWNTGELFF. As DNA, the CDR3 is TGTGCCAGCAGTGACTGGAACACCGGGGAGCTGTTTTTT. The full variable domain, with the rest looked up from reference TRBV2 and TRBJ2-2, is EPEVTQTPSHQVTQMGQEVILRCVPISNHLYFYWYRQILGQKVEFLVSFYNNEISEKSEIFDDQFSVERPDGSNFTLKIRSTKLEDSAMYFCASSDWNTGELFFGEGSRLTVL.

The chain couples TRBV10-3 to TRBJ2-7; D gene unclear. Germline values: CDR1 ENHRY, CDR2 SYGVKD. Trimming took 8 bases from V and 3 from J, leaving 8 bases between them. The length of the CDR3 is 11 residues. The CDR3, as DNA: TGTGCCATCGGGCAGGACTACGAGCAGTACTTC. It codes for CAIGQDYEQYF.

In this sample, this clone turned up a few times. CDR3 in amino acids: CAWSARLAADSYEQYF. CDR3 sequence (DNA): TGTGCCTGGAGTGCCAGACTAGCGGCGGACTCCTACGAGCAGTACTTC. The rearrangement links TRBV30 to TRBJ2-7; 9 nucleotides align to TRBD2. Losses at the gene ends were 1 base for V and 0 bases for J; bases not matched to a gene: 7. Per the germline V gene, CDR1 is GTSNPN and CDR2 is SVGIG (reference sequence). The CDR3 runs 16 residues.

V usage is TRBV7-2 and J usage is TRBJ2-3; 8 bases are a match to TRBD1. CDR3 size: 17 residues. Losses at the gene ends were 0 bases for V and 0 bases for J; bases not matched to a gene: 5. The germline gives CDR1 SGHTA, CDR2 FQGNSA. This CDR3 is CASSLARTGTSTDTQYF. The CDR3 nucleotides read TGTGCCAGCAGCTTAGCTCGGACAGGGACTAGCACAGATACGCAGTATTTT. Using reference TRBV7-2 and TRBJ2-3 for the parts outside the CDR3, the full variable domain is GAGVSQSPSNKVTEKGKDVELRCDPISGHTALYWYRQSLGQGLEFLIYFQGNSAPDKSGLPSDRFSAERTGGSVSTLTIQRTQQEDSAVYLCASSLARTGTSTDTQYFGPGTRLTVL.

This sequence joins TRBV9 and TRBJ2-1; the D gene is possibly TRBD1 (6 bases). Looked up from germline, CDR1 is SGDLS and CDR2 is YYNGEE. V gave up 3 bases and J gave up 0 bases, with 13 bases separating them. This CDR3 comprises 16 residues. The CDR3 region has the DNA TGTGCCAGCAGCGACGACAGGTTCCCCTCCTACAATGAGCAGTTCTTC. Encoded protein: CASSDDRFPSYNEQFF.

This rearrangement joins TRBV9 to TRBJ1-5; D call uncertain. The CDR3 has 15 amino acids. Germline CDR1 SGDLS, CDR2 YYNGEE. The ends were cut back, 4 bases at V and 11 bases at J, with 22 bases in the middle. The CDR3 here is CASSSSAEGWRAQHF. In nucleotides, the CDR3 is TGTGCCAGCAGCTCGTCCGCCGAGGGTTGGAGGGCCCAGCATTTT.

The V and J genes are TRBV13 and TRBJ2-7, with 13 bases matching TRBD2. V was pared by 7 bases and J by 2 bases, with 5 bases of the junction left unmatched. CDR3 length: 15 residues. Germline CDR1 reads PRHDT; CDR2 reads FYEKMQ (reference sequence). CDR3 in DNA: TGTGCCAGCACCGAGGGACTAGCGGGGACCTACGAGCAGTACTTC. Translation: CASTEGLAGTYEQYF. The full variable domain, in which reference TRBV13 and TRBJ2-7 provide the parts outside the CDR3, is AAGVIQSPRHLIKEKRETATLKCYPIPRHDTVYWYQQGPGQDPQFLISFYEKMQSDKGSIPDRFSAQQFSDYHSELNMSSLELGDSALYFCASTEGLAGTYEQYFGPGTRLTVT.

The genes are TRBV28 and TRBJ1-2; 8 bases fit TRBD1. The CDR3 sequence is 13 residues long. Germline trimming cut 7 bases from V and 4 bases from J; bases unmatched to any gene: 5. Germline V gives CDR1 MDHEN, CDR2 SYDVKM. This CDR3 is CASTRTGGYGYTF. In nucleotides, the CDR3 is TGTGCCAGCACCCGTACAGGGGGCTATGGCTACACCTTC.

This clone was recorded once. The rearrangement uses TRBV7-8 and TRBJ2-1, with 8 bases identical to TRBD2. The ends lost 4 bases at V and 10 bases at J; junction bases unmatched: 12. Germline lookup yields CDR1 SGHVS and CDR2 FQNEAQ. CDR3 length equals 15 residues. The CDR3 sequence: CASSYQTGGVWEQFF. In DNA form, the CDR3 reads TGTGCCAGCAGCTATCAAACCGGGGGGGTTTGGGAGCAGTTCTTC.

The chain links TRBV30 to TRBJ1-5; D unresolved. Germline assignment: CDR1 GTSNPN and CDR2 SVGIG (reference sequence). CDR3 length equals 13 residues. V lost 8 bases, J lost 0 bases, and 11 bases lay in between. The CDR3 sequence: CAAEEDSNQPQHF. The DNA of the CDR3 is TGTGCCGCAGAGGAGGATAGCAATCAGCCCCAGCATTTT.

This chain links TRBV11-2 with TRBJ1-2; TRBD1 might be the D (6 bases). Trimming took 6 bases from V and 2 from J, leaving 13 bases between them. This CDR3 has 14 residues. Germline CDR1 is SGHAT and CDR2 is FQNNGV. The CDR3 sequence is CASRPLRGNYGYTF. CDR3 nucleotide sequence: TGTGCCAGCAGACCTCTCAGGGGAAACTATGGCTACACCTTC. The full variable domain, rest sourced from reference TRBV11-2 and TRBJ1-2, is EAGVAQSPRYKIIEKRQSVAFWCNPISGHATLYWYQQILGQGPKLLIQFQNNGVVDDSQLPKDRFSAERLKGVDSTLKIQPAKLEDSAVYLCASRPLRGNYGYTFGSGTRLTVV.

This chain uses TRBV9 with TRBJ2-7; 7 nucleotides agree with TRBD1. Germline-derived CDR1 and CDR2 are SGDLS and YYNGEE. The CDR3 is 15 amino acids. V lost 4 bases to trimming and J lost 2 bases; unmatched junction nucleotides: 9. The CDR3 DNA sequence: TGTGCCAGCAGCCGCAGAAGGGACAGCCCCTACGAGCAGTACTTC. This translates into CASSRRRDSPYEQYF.

This chain connects TRBV18 to TRBJ2-2; 9 nucleotides line up with TRBD2. Germline CDR1 reads KGHSH; CDR2 reads LQKENI. The CDR3 extends over 16 amino acids. The V segment lost 2 bases and the J segment 3 bases; nucleotides outside the gene matches: 4. CDR3 sequence: CASSPLRTSDTGELFF. CDR3 sequence (DNA): TGTGCCAGCTCACCATTACGGACTAGCGACACCGGGGAGCTGTTTTTT.

The chain is built from TRBV6-5 and TRBJ1-1, with TRBD1 as a possible D gene (6 bases). CDR1 MNHEY and CDR2 SVGAGI come from the germline V gene. V was cut by 7 bases and J by 7 bases, with 19 bases left in between. The CDR3 runs 14 residues. CDR3 protein: CASNLQGMLDEAFF. The CDR3 DNA sequence: TGTGCCAGCAACTTACAGGGTATGCTGGATGAAGCTTTCTTT.

In nucleotides, the CDR3 is TGTGCCAGCAGCGGATTACAGGGGATCTATGGCTACACCTTC. This translates into CASSGLQGIYGYTF. The chain uses TRBV5-5 and TRBJ1-2; 7 bases map to TRBD1. Germline lookup yields CDR1 SGHKS and CDR2 YYEKEE (reference sequence). This CDR3 spans 14 amino acids. Losses at the gene ends were 4 bases for V and 4 bases for J; bases not matched to a gene: 7.

This rearrangement joins TRBV2 to TRBJ2-3; 8 bases are a match to TRBD2. The CDR3 sequence is 14 residues long. Losses at the gene ends were 8 bases for V and 5 bases for J; bases not matched to a gene: 9. Germline assignment: CDR1 SNHLY and CDR2 FYNNEI. The CDR3 sequence: CASEPGGRRDTQYF. The CDR3 region has the DNA TGTGCCAGCGAGCCGGGGGGGAGGAGAGATACGCAGTATTTT.

The genes are TRBV5-1 and TRBJ1-5, with a weak D call TRBD1 (6 bases). Germline V gene data show CDR1 as SGHRS and CDR2 as YFSETQ. This CDR3 is 15 amino acids long. V was shortened by 2 bases and J by 0 bases, with 9 bases between the two germline ends. CDR3 bases: TGCGCCAGCAGCTTCAGGGGCGGTAGCAATCAGCCCCAGCATTTT. Protein sequence: CASSFRGGSNQPQHF.

The V call is TRBV5-4, the J call TRBJ1-5; TRBD1 aligns across 8 bases. The CDR3 consists of 16 residues. V trimming: 4 bases; J trimming: 2 bases; junction bases outside the gene matches: 8. Germline values: CDR1 SGHNT, CDR2 YYREEE (reference sequence). CDR3 protein: CASSPGGQVGNQPQHF. The CDR3 DNA follows: TGTGCCAGCAGCCCAGGGGGACAGGTTGGCAATCAGCCCCAGCATTTT.